The present T cell receptor (beta chain) was sequenced within a study of identical twins. General study points: Monozygotic twins shared more out-of-frame TCR alpha than recombination models predicted.

CDR1 DFQATT and CDR2 SNEGSKA come from the germline V gene (reference sequence). V dropped 2 bases and J dropped 2 bases, with 12 bases sitting between them. This CDR3 region has 14 residues. Everyone who donated was a healthy Caucasian. The authors used template switching to add a universal primer site and gave cDNA unique molecular identifiers. MiXCR, run by TCRdb on the 5' RACE reads, gives a single entry per CDR3 protein. The sample lists 1.5 million to 2 million distinct CDR3 sequences, about 30% occurring once. As regards this clonotype: The antigen is unknown.

This receptor was identified in a newborn girl in good health. Sequencing was done on a sample of cord blood. The chain couples TRBV20-1 to TRBJ1-1; unclear D gene. The CDR3 is CSARPPASNTEAFF. In DNA form, the CDR3 reads TGCAGTGCTAGACCACCTGCATCTAACACTGAAGCTTTCTTT.